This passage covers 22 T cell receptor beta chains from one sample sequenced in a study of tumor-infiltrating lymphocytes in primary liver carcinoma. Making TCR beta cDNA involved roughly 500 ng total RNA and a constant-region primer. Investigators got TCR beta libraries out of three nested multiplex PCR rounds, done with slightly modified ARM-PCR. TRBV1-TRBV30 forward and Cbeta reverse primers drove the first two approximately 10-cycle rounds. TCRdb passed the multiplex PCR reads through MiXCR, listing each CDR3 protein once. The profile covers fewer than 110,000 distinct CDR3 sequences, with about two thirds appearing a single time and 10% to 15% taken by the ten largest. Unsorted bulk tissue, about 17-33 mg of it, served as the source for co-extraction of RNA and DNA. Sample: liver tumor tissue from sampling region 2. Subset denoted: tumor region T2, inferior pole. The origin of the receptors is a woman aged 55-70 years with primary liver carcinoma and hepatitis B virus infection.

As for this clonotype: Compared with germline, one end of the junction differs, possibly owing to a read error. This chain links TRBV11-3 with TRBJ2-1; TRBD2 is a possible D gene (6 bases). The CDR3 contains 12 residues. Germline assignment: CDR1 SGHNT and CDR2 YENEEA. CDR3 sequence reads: CASSVDYNERIF. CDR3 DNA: TGTGCCAGCAGTGTGGACTACAATGAGCGGATCTTC.

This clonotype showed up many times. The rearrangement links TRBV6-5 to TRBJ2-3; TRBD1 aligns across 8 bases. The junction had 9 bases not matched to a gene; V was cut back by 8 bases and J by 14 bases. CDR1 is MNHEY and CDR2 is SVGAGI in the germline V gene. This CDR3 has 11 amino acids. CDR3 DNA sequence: TGTGCCAGCGGTAGACAGGGGCCGCGGTATTTT. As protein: CASGRQGPRYF.

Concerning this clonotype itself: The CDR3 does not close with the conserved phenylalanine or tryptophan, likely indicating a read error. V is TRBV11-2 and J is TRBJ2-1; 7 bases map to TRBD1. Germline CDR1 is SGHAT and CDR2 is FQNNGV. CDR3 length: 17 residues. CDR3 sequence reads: CTSSLRPGQRFYNEQFY. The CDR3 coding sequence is TGTACCAGCAGCTTGCGACCGGGACAGAGATTCTACAATGAGCAGTTCTAC.

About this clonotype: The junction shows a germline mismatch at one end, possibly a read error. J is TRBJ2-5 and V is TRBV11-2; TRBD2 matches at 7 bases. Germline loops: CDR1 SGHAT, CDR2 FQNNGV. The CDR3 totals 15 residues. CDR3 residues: CASSPRTRTQEAQYF. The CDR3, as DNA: TGTGCCAGCAGCCCTAGGACTAGAACACAAGAGGCCCAGTACTTT.

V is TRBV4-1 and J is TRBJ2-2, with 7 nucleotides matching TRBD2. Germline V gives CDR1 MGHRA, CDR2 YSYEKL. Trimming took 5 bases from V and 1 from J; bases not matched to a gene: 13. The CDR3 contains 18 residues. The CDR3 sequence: CASSTRITGGLNTGELFF. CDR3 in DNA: TGCGCCAGCAGCACGCGGATCACGGGAGGCCTGAACACCGGGGAGCTGTTTTTT.

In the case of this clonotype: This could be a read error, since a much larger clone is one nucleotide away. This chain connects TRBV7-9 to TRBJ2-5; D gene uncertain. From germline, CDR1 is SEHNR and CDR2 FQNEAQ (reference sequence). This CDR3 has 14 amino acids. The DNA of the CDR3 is TGTGCCAGCAGCTTAGATCGGCTTGAAGAGATCCAGTACTTC. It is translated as CASSLDRLEEIQYF.

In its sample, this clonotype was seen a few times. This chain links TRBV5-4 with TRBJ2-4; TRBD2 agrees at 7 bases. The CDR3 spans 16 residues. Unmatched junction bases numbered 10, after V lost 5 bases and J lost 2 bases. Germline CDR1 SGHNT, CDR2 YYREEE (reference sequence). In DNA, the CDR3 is TGTGCCAGCAGTTCCGAGCGGGGCTCCACCAAAAACATTCAGTACTTC. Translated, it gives CASSSERGSTKNIQYF.

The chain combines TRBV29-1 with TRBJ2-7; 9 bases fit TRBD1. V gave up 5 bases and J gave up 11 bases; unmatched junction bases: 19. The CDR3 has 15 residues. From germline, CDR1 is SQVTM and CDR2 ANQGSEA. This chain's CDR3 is CSVTGTGISLRMEYF. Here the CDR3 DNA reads TGCAGCGTTACCGGGACAGGGATCTCCCTAAGAATGGAGTACTTC.

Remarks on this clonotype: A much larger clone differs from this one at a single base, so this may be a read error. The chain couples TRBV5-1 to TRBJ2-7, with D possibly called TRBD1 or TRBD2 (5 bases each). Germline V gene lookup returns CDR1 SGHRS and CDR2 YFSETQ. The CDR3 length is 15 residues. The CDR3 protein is CASSAWDLGPPERYF. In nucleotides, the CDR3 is TGCGCCAGCAGCGCCTGGGACCTTGGGCCTCCCGAGCGGTACTTC.

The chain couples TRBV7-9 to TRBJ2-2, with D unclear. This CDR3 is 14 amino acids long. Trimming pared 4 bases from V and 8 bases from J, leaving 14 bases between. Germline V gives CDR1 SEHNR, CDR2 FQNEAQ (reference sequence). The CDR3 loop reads CASSCPRGTGELFF. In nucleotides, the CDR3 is TGTGCCAGCAGCTGCCCCCGAGGAACAGGGGAGCTGTTTTTT.

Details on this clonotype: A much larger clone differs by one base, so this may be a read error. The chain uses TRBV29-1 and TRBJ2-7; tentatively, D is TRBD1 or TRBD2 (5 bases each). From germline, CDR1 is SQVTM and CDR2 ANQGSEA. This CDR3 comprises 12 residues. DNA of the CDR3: TGCAACGTTGGAGGTCAGGGCTACGAGCAGTACTTC. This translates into CNVGGQGYEQYF.

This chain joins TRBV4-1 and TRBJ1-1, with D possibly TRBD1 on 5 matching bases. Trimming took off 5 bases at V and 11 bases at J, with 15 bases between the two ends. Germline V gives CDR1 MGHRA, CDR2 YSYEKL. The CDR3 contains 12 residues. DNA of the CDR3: TGCGCCAGCAGCGCAGGGAACATTGAGGCTTTCTTT. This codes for CASSAGNIEAFF.

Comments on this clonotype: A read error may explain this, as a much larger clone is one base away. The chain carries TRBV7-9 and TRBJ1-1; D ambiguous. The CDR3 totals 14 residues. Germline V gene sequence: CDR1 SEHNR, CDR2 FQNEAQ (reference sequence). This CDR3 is CASSLMSENAEAFF. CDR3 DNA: TGTGCCAGCAGCTTAATGTCAGAGAACGCTGAAGCTTTCTTT.

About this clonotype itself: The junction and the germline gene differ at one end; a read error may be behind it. CDR3 protein: CAWSVLLGGSNQTQHF. In DNA, the CDR3 is TGTGCCTGGAGTGTACTTTTAGGAGGGAGCAATCAGACCCAACATTTT. J is TRBJ1-5 and V is TRBV30; D not certain. The germline gives CDR1 GTSNPN, CDR2 SVGIG (reference sequence). There are 16 residues in the CDR3.

The DNA for the CDR3 is TGTGCCAGCAGCTTAGTCTCCGGGGTGGATGGCTACACCTTC. Protein product: CASSLVSGVDGYTF. The V call is TRBV11-2, the J call TRBJ1-2; no clear D. Looked up from germline, CDR1 is SGHAT and CDR2 is FQNNGV. The ends were cut back, 1 base at V and 6 bases at J, with 12 bases in the middle. This CDR3 has 14 residues.

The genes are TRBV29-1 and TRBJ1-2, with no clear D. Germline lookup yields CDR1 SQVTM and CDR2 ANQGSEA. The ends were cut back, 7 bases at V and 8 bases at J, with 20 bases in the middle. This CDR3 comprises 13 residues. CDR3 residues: CSATASVADGYTF. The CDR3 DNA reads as TGCAGCGCTACTGCCTCAGTGGCGGACGGCTACACCTTC.

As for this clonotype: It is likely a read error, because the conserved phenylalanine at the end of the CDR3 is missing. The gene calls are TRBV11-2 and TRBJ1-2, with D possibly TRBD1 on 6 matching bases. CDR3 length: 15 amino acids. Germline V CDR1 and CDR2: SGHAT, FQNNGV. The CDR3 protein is CDSSRQTGGSYGYTL. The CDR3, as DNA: TGTGACAGCAGCCGACAAACGGGGGGCTCCTATGGCTACACCCTC.

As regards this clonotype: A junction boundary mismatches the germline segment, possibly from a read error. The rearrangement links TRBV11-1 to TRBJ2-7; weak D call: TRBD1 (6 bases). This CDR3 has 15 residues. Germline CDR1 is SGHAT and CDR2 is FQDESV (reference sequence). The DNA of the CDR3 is TGTGCCAGCACTTTCCTACAGGGACCCTCCTACGAGCGGTACTTC. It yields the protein CASTFLQGPSYERYF.

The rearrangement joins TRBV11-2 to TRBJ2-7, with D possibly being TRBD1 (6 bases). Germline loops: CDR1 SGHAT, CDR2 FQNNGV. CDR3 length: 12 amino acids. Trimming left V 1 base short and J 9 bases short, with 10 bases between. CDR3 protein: CASSLGGRGQYF. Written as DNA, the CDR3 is TGTGCCAGCAGCTTAGGGGGCAGGGGGCAGTACTTC.

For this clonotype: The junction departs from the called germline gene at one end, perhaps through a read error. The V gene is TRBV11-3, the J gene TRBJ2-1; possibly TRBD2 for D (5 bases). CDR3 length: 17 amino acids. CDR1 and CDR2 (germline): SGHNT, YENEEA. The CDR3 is CASRLWFGGLSYNEQFF. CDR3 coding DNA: TGTGCCAGCAGATTATGGTTCGGCGGGCTTTCCTATAATGAGCAGTTCTTT.

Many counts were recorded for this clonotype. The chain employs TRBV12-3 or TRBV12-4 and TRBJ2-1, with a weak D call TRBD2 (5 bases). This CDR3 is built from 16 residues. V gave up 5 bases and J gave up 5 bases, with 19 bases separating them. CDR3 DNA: TGTGCCAGCAGTCCCCTTGTTTCTAGCTTCAACAATGAGCAGTTCTTC. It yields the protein CASSPLVSSFNNEQFF.

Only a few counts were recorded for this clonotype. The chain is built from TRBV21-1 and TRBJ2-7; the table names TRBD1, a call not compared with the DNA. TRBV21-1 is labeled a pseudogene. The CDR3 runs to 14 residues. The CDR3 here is CASNLGAGGYEQYF. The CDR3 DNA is TGTGCCAGCAATCTCGGGGCAGGTGGCTACGAGCAGTACTTC.